The 18 T cell receptor beta chains below come from one sample, sequenced in a study of T-cell reconstitution after alpha-beta-depleted transplantation in children. Researchers prepared the TCRbeta library using unique molecular identifiers, the study reports. In TCRdb, the PCR reads were re-called with MiXCR into one record per CDR3 protein. The sample has 700,000 to 850,000 distinct CDR3 sequences, approximately 15% seen once. This material consisted of PBMCs, mostly from graft donor cells, taken 360 days after TCRalphabeta/CD19-depleted stem cell transplant. These receptors originate from a male patient between 10 and 17 years old who had a stem cell transplant for acute lymphoblastic leukemia, so the T cells may come from the graft donor.

This clonotype was recorded a few times. CDR3 amino acids: CASSIEVGQSEQYF. The DNA for the CDR3 is TGTGCCAGTAGTATAGAGGTAGGGCAGAGCGAGCAGTACTTC. V and J are TRBV19 and TRBJ2-7; D uncertain. Germline lookup yields CDR1 LNHDA and CDR2 SQIVND (reference sequence). V lost 0 bases, J lost 6 bases, and 12 bases lay in between. This CDR3 is 14 amino acids long.

This clonotype came up a few times. The chain couples TRBV29-1 to TRBJ2-5; 14 positions match TRBD2. CDR3 length: 17 amino acids. Losses at the gene ends were 4 bases for V and 2 bases for J; bases not matched to a gene: 9. The germline gives CDR1 SQVTM, CDR2 ANQGSEA. The CDR3 DNA follows: TGCAGCGTTGTTCTCGGACTAGCGGGAGGCCGACAAGAGACCCAGTACTTC. Its translation is CSVVLGLAGGRQETQYF.

The chain couples TRBV5-1 to TRBJ2-7; 10 bases are a match to TRBD2. The V segment lost 3 bases and the J segment 2 bases; nucleotides outside the gene matches: 8. Per the germline V gene, CDR1 is SGHRS and CDR2 is YFSETQ. The CDR3 has 16 amino acids. The CDR3 here is CASSWDLSGGTYEQYF. CDR3 nucleotides: TGCGCCAGCAGCTGGGATCTTAGCGGGGGGACCTACGAGCAGTACTTC.

In its sample, this clonotype was seen a few times. This sequence joins TRBV12-3 or TRBV12-4 and TRBJ2-5; no clear D gene. V was trimmed by 2 bases and J by 2 bases, leaving 9 bases between them. This CDR3 contains 14 residues. DNA for the CDR3: TGTGCCAGCAGTTTATGGGCAGAACAAGAGACCCAGTACTTC. Amino acid sequence: CASSLWAEQETQYF.

This clonotype was observed a handful of times. CDR3 in DNA: TGTGCCATCAGTTCCAGGGCAGGCACAGATACGCAGTATTTT. It encodes CAISSRAGTDTQYF. This chain links TRBV10-3 with TRBJ2-3, with D possibly TRBD1 on 5 matching bases. The germline V and J ends were trimmed by 5 bases and 1 base, with 10 bases remaining between them. This CDR3 has 14 residues. Germline values: CDR1 ENHRY, CDR2 SYGVKD.

This chain uses TRBV27 with TRBJ2-7; 9 nucleotides align to TRBD2. The V gene end was trimmed by 3 bases and the J gene end by 5 bases; junction bases not matched to a gene: 11. The CDR3 extends over 16 amino acids. From germline, CDR1 is MNHEY and CDR2 SMNVEV (reference sequence). The CDR3 loop reads CASSFSGAGGPNEQYF. The CDR3 DNA follows: TGTGCCAGCAGTTTCTCTGGGGCGGGAGGGCCGAACGAGCAGTACTTC.

The chain combines TRBV9 with TRBJ2-3; 12 bases fit TRBD2. This CDR3 is built from 16 residues. With V trimmed by 4 bases and J by 6 bases, 9 bases remained unmatched. Germline loops: CDR1 SGDLS, CDR2 YYNGEE. The CDR3 protein is CASSTRGGLAGDTQYF. Written as DNA, the CDR3 is TGTGCCAGCAGCACTCGAGGGGGACTAGCGGGCGATACGCAGTATTTT.

This chain joins TRBV3-1 and TRBJ2-7; 8 bases are a match to TRBD2. The CDR3 consists of 15 residues. The ends lost 1 base at V and 2 bases at J; junction bases unmatched: 4. In germline, CDR1 is LGHDT, CDR2 YNNKEL (reference sequence). The CDR3 is CASSQVPGGAYEQYF. The CDR3 DNA sequence: TGTGCCAGCAGCCAAGTCCCGGGGGGGGCCTACGAGCAGTACTTC.

J is TRBJ1-3 and V is TRBV24-1; D remains ambiguous. CDR1 and CDR2 (germline): KGHDR, SFDVKD. There are 15 residues in the CDR3. Trimming pared 8 bases from V and 0 bases from J, leaving 13 bases between. This CDR3 is CATTKDGHSGNTIYF. For the CDR3, the DNA is TGTGCCACCACGAAGGACGGTCACTCTGGAAACACCATATATTTT.

This clonotype was seen a few times. The chain links TRBV29-1 to TRBJ2-1, with TRBD2 matching 10 bases. CDR3 size: 19 residues. CDR1 and CDR2 (germline): SQVTM, ANQGSEA. V lost 1 base and J lost 4; bases outside the gene matches: 16. CDR3 nucleotide sequence: TGCAGCGTTGAAGTGGTCCCAGGGGAGCGGGAGGGGCCTTACAATGAGCAGTTCTTC. Its protein is CSVEVVPGEREGPYNEQFF.

The gene calls are TRBV5-1 and TRBJ1-4, with unresolved D. V lost 3 bases and J lost 3, with 9 bases in between. Per germline, CDR1 SGHRS and CDR2 YFSETQ. This CDR3 is 14 amino acids long. For the CDR3, the DNA is TGCGCCAGCAGCTCACAGCCATCTAATGAAAAACTGTTTTTT. Translation: CASSSQPSNEKLFF. The whole variable domain, filled in from reference TRBV5-1 and TRBJ1-4, reads KAGVTQTPRYLIKTRGQQVTLSCSPISGHRSVSWYQQTPGQGLQFLFEYFSETQRNKGNFPGRFSGRQFSNSRSEMNVSTLELGDSALYLCASSSQPSNEKLFFGSGTQLSVL.

This clonotype was counted only a few times. The V gene is TRBV20-1, the J gene TRBJ2-3; D ambiguous. This CDR3 region has 15 residues. V dropped 6 bases and J dropped 1 base, with 17 bases sitting between them. Germline V gene sequence: CDR1 DFQATT, CDR2 SNEGSKA (reference sequence). CDR3 protein: CSAHDSNRGTDTQYF. DNA of the CDR3: TGCAGTGCGCATGACTCGAACCGCGGCACAGATACGCAGTATTTT.

This clonotype was seen only a few times. The V gene is TRBV20-1, the J gene TRBJ2-1; D perhaps matches TRBD2 (6 bases). The length of the CDR3 is 15 residues. V lost 0 bases and J 0 bases, leaving 9 bases between the germline ends. Germline V gene sequence: CDR1 DFQATT, CDR2 SNEGSKA (reference sequence). This chain's CDR3 is CSARDGGSSYNEQFF. The CDR3 nucleotides read TGCAGTGCTAGAGATGGGGGGAGCTCCTACAATGAGCAGTTCTTC.

This chain links TRBV7-2 with TRBJ2-5; D not resolved. This CDR3 is built from 13 residues. The germline V gene has CDR1 SGHTA and CDR2 FQGNSA. Deletions cut 3 bases from V and 7 bases from J, with 12 bases between. This chain's CDR3 is CASSFGGPGTQYF. The CDR3 coding sequence is TGTGCCAGCAGCTTTGGCGGCCCAGGGACCCAGTACTTC.

This clonotype has a count of ten or more. The chain recombines TRBV25-1 with TRBJ1-5; no clear D. Germline CDR1 reads MGHDK; CDR2 reads SYGVNS. The CDR3 loop spans 15 amino acids. Trimming took 5 bases from V and 1 from J, leaving 12 bases between them. For the CDR3, the DNA is TGTGCCAGCAGTCCGGATGGATGGAGCAATCAGCCCCAGCATTTT. Translated, it gives CASSPDGWSNQPQHF.

This clonotype was recorded at least ten times. The gene calls are TRBV9 and TRBJ2-1; D perhaps matches TRBD2 (6 bases). The CDR3 is made up of 16 amino acids. The V gene's germline CDR1 is SGDLS and CDR2 YYNGEE. Trimming pared 2 bases from V and 0 bases from J, leaving 12 bases between. Here the CDR3 reads CASSVRRESSYNEQFF. DNA for the CDR3: TGTGCCAGCAGCGTCCGACGGGAGAGCTCCTACAATGAGCAGTTCTTC.

This rearrangement joins TRBV12-3 or TRBV12-4 to TRBJ2-7; 13 bases agree with TRBD2. The CDR3 consists of 20 residues. V was clipped by 5 bases and J by 4 bases; unmatched bases: 20. CDR3 sequence (DNA): TGTGCCAGCAGTCCCCTAGGGGGGGTAACTAGCGGGAGGGCCGGGTACGAGCAGTACTTC. This gives the protein CASSPLGGVTSGRAGYEQYF.

In its sample, this clonotype was seen a few times. The V gene is TRBV5-1, the J gene TRBJ2-1; TRBD1 agrees at 8 bases. The CDR3 runs 14 residues. The germline CDR1 and CDR2 sequences are SGHRS and YFSETQ. Losses at the gene ends were 5 bases for V and 4 bases for J; bases not matched to a gene: 5. This CDR3 reads CASRGQANYNEQFF. The CDR3, as DNA: TGCGCCAGCAGGGGACAGGCTAATTACAATGAGCAGTTCTTC.